This T cell receptor beta chain comes out of a study of CXCR3-negative and CXCR3-positive naive CD8 T cells. Study results and caveats: CXCR3-positive naive cells carried more hydrophobic TRB CDR3s than CXCR3-negative ones. Sequencing showed both naive subsets with comparably high diversity, and memory CD8+ cells much lower. The study found that naive CXCR3-negative and CXCR3-positive cells shared TRBV-TRBJ usage, while memory cells differed. Naive subsets showed comparable surface CD5, and TCR interaction strength was also inferred from TRB CDR3 physicochemistry.

For this clonotype: Its specificity is unknown.

The CDR3 loop spans 13 amino acids. Germline CDR1 reads MNHEY; CDR2 reads SMNVEV (reference sequence). The libraries of TRB cDNA were prepared using 5' RACE with UMI labels. After re-calling the 5' RACE reads, TCRdb lists one entry per CDR3 protein, DNA absent. In total, the table holds just under 90,000 distinct CDR3 sequences. CD45RO-CCR7+CD27+CD95- was the phenotype of naive CD8+ T cells. The rearrangement joins TRBV27 to TRBJ2-7; the D call of TRBD1 rests on TCRdb alone, since no DNA is present to check it. Sample: naive CXCR3+ CD8+ T cells from blood. Described subset: CD45RO-CCR7+CD27+CD95- naive CD8+ T cells expressing CXCR3 (TNR3+). The clonotype comes from a human donor in good health. Some clones in this sample may be carry-over from other donors' samples. Here the CDR3 reads CASSSTPSEEQYF.